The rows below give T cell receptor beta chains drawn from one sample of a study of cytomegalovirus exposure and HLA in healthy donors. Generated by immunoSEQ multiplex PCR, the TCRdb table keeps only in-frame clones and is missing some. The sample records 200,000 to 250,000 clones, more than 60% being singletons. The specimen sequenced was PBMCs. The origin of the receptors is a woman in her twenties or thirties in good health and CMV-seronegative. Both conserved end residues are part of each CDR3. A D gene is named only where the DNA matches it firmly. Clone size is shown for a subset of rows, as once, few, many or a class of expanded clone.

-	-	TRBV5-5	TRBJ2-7	CASSVGLTYEQYF	TGTGCCAGCAGCGTGGGACTGACCTACGAGCAGTACTTC
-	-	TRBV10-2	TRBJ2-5	CASSAGYGETQYF	TGCGCCAGCAGTGCAGGGTATGGAGAGACCCAGTACTTC
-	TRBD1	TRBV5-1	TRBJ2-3	CASSPGQGASDTQYF	TGCGCCAGCAGCCCGGGACAGGGGGCGTCAGATACGCAGTATTTT
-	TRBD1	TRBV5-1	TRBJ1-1	CASSNQLQGVNTEAFF	TGCGCCAGCAGCAATCAATTACAGGGGGTTAACACTGAAGCTTTCTTT
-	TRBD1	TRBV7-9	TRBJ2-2	CASSSLPGQAAGELFF	TGTGCCAGCAGCTCCCTCCCGGGACAGGCGGCCGGGGAGCTGTTTTTT
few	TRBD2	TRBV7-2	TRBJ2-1	CASSRGSRYEQFF	TGTGCCAGCAGCCGCGGGAGTAGGTATGAGCAGTTCTTC
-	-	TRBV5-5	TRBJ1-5	CASSFSLQGGDQPQHF	TGTGCCAGCAGCTTCAGTCTACAGGGCGGTGATCAGCCCCAGCATTTT
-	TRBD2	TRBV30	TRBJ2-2	CAWTGLAGELFF	TGTGCCTGGACAGGACTAGCCGGGGAGCTGTTTTTT
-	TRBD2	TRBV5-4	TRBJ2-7	CASSGTSPYEQYF	TGTGCCAGCAGCGGGACTAGTCCCTACGAGCAGTACTTC
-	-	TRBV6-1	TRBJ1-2	CASTQSITNYGYTF	TGTGCCAGCACACAGAGCATTACCAACTATGGCTACACCTTC
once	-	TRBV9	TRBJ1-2	CASSPTPLIRESLPNYGYTF	TGTGCCAGCAGCCCAACGCCCCTCATCAGGGAAAGCCTTCCTAACTATGGCTACACCTTC
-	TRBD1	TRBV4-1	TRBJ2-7	CASSVRDRTGPYEQYF	TGCGCCAGCAGCGTTCGGGACAGAACCGGTCCCTACGAGCAGTACTTC